This T cell receptor (beta chain) was retrieved from a study of cytomegalovirus exposure and HLA in healthy donors (dated by TCRdb to between 2016 and 2019). Broadly, across the study: An earlier analysis of approximately 600 of the donors reported 250 to 300 Gb of sequence data and 117 million unique TCR beta sequences from 150 million to 200 million T cells. An early release that covered roughly 600 HLA-typed donors contained approximately 320 gigabases of sequencing data and 75 million to 100 million unique TCR sequences. The genetic ancestry cluster associated with self-reported Caucasian donors included 65% to 90% of the roughly 400 genotyped donors. The aim of the study was to test whether cataloging public T cell receptors could identify signatures of past pathogen exposure. The study profiled the T cell repertoires of under 700 subjects by immunosequencing and related them to cytomegalovirus serostatus. Besides the first cohort of some 670 subjects, a separate validation cohort made up of around 120 different subjects was used. To predict cytomegalovirus infection status, the study brought together high-throughput TCR immunosequencing, statistical association of individual TCRs with disease status, and machine learning. A later analysis re-examined previously published TCR beta repertoires from about 670 donors and added high-resolution HLA genotyping to investigate patterns of TCR occurrence. Rather than drawing on any new phenotypic data, the later analysis identified candidate immune exposures from TCR beta sequences and the way those sequences occurred across donors. In an earlier analysis of around 540 of the donors, high-throughput TCR beta sequencing was used to judge whether each TCR beta V gene segment behaved as functional or pseudogenic. Donor age, sex, ethnicity and CMV serostatus were compiled together with the repertoire data. In a later genetic analysis, genome-wide SNP genotypes for about three fifths of the roughly 670 donors were used, and that subset was treated as a discovery cohort. Every repertoire in the discovery cohort had been generated on one and the same sequencing platform. HLA typing included class I and class II loci at four-digit resolution. The number of typed donors differed by locus: about 629-640 for A, B, C, DRB1 and DQB1; approximately 520 for DQA1; 600 to 610 for DPA1; and some 450 for DPB1. Several DR-DQ haplotypes were handled as single units for association and clustering because linkage in the cohort was strong. Across 398 genotyped donors of the cohort, an average of approximately 240,000 unique TCR beta nucleotide sequences per donor were sequenced, and roughly 17% of those sequences were non-productive.

Ends trimmed: V by 4 bases, J by 12 bases; bases unmatched to a gene: 3. The CDR3, from cysteine to phenylalanine, totals 11 residues. The read is trimmed to its CDR3 DNA, 33 bases read in frame from base 1. The germline V gene (reference sequence) yields SEHNR for CDR1 and FQNEAQ for CDR2. The cohort consisted of more than 650 healthy bone marrow donors. Cohort members were all nominally healthy when sampled, although unrecorded immune exposures were likely present. The donor was CMV seronegative and belonged to the group of 320 or so seronegative cohort members. A peripheral blood sample was collected from each donor, and TCR beta sequencing was performed on peripheral blood mononuclear cells. Genomic DNA extraction from the blood cell samples was performed with the Qiagen DNeasy Blood Extraction Kit. The library was obtained by the immunoSEQ multiplex PCR assay. A mixture of 60 forward primers for TCR Vbeta segments and 13 reverse primers for TCR Jbeta segments was used in the multiplex PCR. Amplification of the CDR3 region of rearranged TCR beta genes was performed with a multiplex PCR assay on genomic DNA. Amplified TCR beta libraries were sequenced as 87-base-pair reads on the Illumina HiSeq System. The authors processed their data as follows. In a later analysis, tens of millions of unique TCR beta chains were counted across the approximately 640 repertoires, and approximately 11 million of these chains were shared by at least two donors. Raw reads were error-corrected and collapsed into unique sequences by a nearest-neighbor algorithm in which closely related sequences were merged to remove PCR and sequencing errors. To assign V, D and J gene segments, CDR3 sequences were aligned to IMGT reference sequences. For a sequence to be retained, a match of at least six nucleotides was required to both a V gene segment and a J gene segment. A rearrangement was called productive if the CDR3 had no stop codons and remained in frame with V and J, and every other rearrangement was called non-productive. CDR3 was defined according to IMGT convention as the region running from the second conserved V-encoded cysteine to the conserved J-encoded phenylalanine. The earlier analysis of more than 450 of the donors excluded sequences that lacked an unambiguous match to a single V gene segment. In an earlier analysis of several hundred of the donors, V segments were called functional above 56.7% productive rearrangements and were called segregating when the between-donor standard deviation exceeded 5%. A statistical classification framework was built for diagnosing cytomegalovirus status from the catalog of TCR beta chain sequences. A later analysis assigned V and J genes by comparing TCR nucleotide sequences with IMGT/GENE-DB human TR gene sequences. In a later analysis, CDR3 sequences and most-parsimonious VDJ recombination scenarios were assigned using the TCRdist pipeline. A later analysis defined each TCR beta chain by its CDR3 amino acid sequence plus V-gene family, and excluded reads lacking a unique V-gene family. To address suspected cross-contamination and a sequencing artifact, a later analysis removed roughly 580 highly shared, low-generation-probability nucleotide sequences. In a later analysis, a clonal expansion index was calculated for each public chain from normalized within-repertoire ranks of inferred template counts. Generation probabilities in a later analysis came from a VDJ recombination model fitted to out-of-frame rearrangements, and those results were checked against IGoR. A later analysis scored TCR-TCR, TCR-HLA and TCR-CMV co-occurrence with hypergeometric tests, applying a repertoire-size bias correction to TCR pairs. A later analysis estimated false discovery rates by permuting HLA or CMV assignments 20 times. In a later analysis, co-occurring TCRs were grouped with DBSCAN, and TCRdist sequence similarity was added when clustering was performed within HLA-allele-positive subsets. Repertoires with fewer than 30,000 or more than 120,000 public chains were left out of co-occurrence clustering, as were a handful of repertoires with anomalous nucleotide sharing. The immuneACCESS repertoire file appears here via TCRdb, limited to in-frame rearrangements. These files lack a portion of the clones; in checked studies, under half of the deficit traces to unresolved V genes, and the cause of the others is not known. Clone size and V and J calls were adopted from that table, with D and trimming inferred from the DNA. The sample includes approximately 140,000 clones, with around three quarters observed a single time. The ten largest make up 1.8% of the sample.

In regard to this clone: Its antigen is not yet known. There are no base qualities to consult, and no much larger clone falls within one base.

Results and caveats for the whole study, not just this receptor: A further reported finding was that TCR beta sequences accurately predicted the HLA-A and HLA-B alleles for most subjects in the first cohort. Some IMGT-functional V segments, including TRBV6-2 and TRBV6-3, could not be told apart with the 87-base-pair reads, so those segments were excluded. While some public TCRs were present in many individuals, most TCR sequences turned up only very rarely across donors. The classifier was reported to diagnose cytomegalovirus status with high specificity and sensitivity in both the original and validation cohorts. In the study, some 160 TCR beta chains were listed as associated with cytomegalovirus. Most CMV-associated TCR beta chains appeared to be HLA-restricted in a later analysis, and the HLA associations seemed to be driven largely by CMV exposure. In vitro tests confirmed that three of the cytomegalovirus-associated TCR beta chains recognize cytomegalovirus antigens. In a later analysis, HLA-associated TCR beta chains showed more clonal expansion and lower generation probabilities than non-associated chains that were equally common. It was suggested by the authors that the approach could potentially be generalized to other disease states and immunological phenotypes. Several of the top co-occurrence clusters appeared to be linked to parvovirus B19, influenza, CMV and Epstein-Barr virus, according to a later analysis. A later genetic analysis associated a missense DCLRE1C variant with V-gene and J-gene trimming of TCR beta chains, and an independent cohort replicated the association. Assigning TCR associations to individual alleles was difficult when HLA alleles, especially DR and DQ, strongly co-occurred. A group of highly shared sequence variants was considered likely to be a technical artifact of the sequencing pipeline. A later genetic analysis reported fewer N-insertions in productive TCRs among donors in an Asian-associated ancestry cluster than the roughly 700-donor mean. In an earlier analysis of approximately 590 of the donors, most TCR beta V segments were observed in productive rearrangements about 87% or about 30% of the time, broadly matching IMGT annotations. In a later analysis, over 15,000 TCR beta sequences were associated with specific HLA alleles at a false discovery rate of 0.05. Seventeen rarely observed V segments, including chromosome 9 orphons, were excluded from the earlier analysis of almost 600 of the donors because counts were too low. This cohort had only TCR beta chains sequenced, and the lack of alpha or paired-chain data limited which features could be detected. Because HLA typing was missing for some donors at each locus, association tests included only the typed subset. Correlated functional status among segregating V segments might be attributable to linkage disequilibrium, but an unknown experimental factor could not be ruled out. In a later analysis, the rate of TCR association differed among HLA loci, with DRB1 alleles having the most associated TCRs and HLA-C alleles having the fewest. Roughly uniform sequencing depth across donors was assumed in presence/absence analyses, although this assumption may not hold. CMV serostatus was the only immune exposure information available for the cohort.

The origin of this receptor is a woman aged 50 to 65 in good health and CMV-seronegative. This sequence uses TRBV7-9 and TRBJ1-2, with 9 bases in between that match TRBD1. Sequenced material: PBMCs. Here is the DNA: TGTGCCAGCAGCTCCGGACAGGGGAACACCTTC. It specifies CASSSGQGNTF.